These 14 T cell receptor beta chains originate from one sample sequenced in a study of OX40 agonist ivuxolimab in advanced cancers. Measured with immunoSEQ multiplex PCR; TCRdb has only the in-frame clones, and not every one. In the table there are some 98,000 clones, around 90% of which are singletons. The sequenced sample was CD4+ or CD8+ T cells sorted from blood, obtained in a trial of the OX40 agonist ivuxolimab. The source is an adult with an advanced solid tumor such as melanoma, head and neck, liver or kidney cancer.

V and J are TRBV7-2 and TRBJ1-6; D is ambiguous. Germline CDR1 is SGHTA and CDR2 is FQGNSA. V was clipped by 5 bases and J by 0 bases, with 8 bases between them. This CDR3 comprises 15 residues. The CDR3 reads CASSPGSSYNSPLHF. CDR3 DNA: TGTGCCAGCAGCCCCGGGAGCTCCTATAATTCACCCCTCCACTTT.

This clone was seen only once. A read error may produce the germline difference seen at one junction end. This sequence joins TRBV7-7 and TRBJ1-4, with a possible D match to TRBD1 (6 bases). Germline V lookup: CDR1 SSHAT, CDR2 FNYEAQ (reference sequence). This CDR3 region has 19 residues. The CDR3, as DNA: TGTGCTAGCAGCTCGCAGCCCCAATGCATCGAGGGGGGGGATGAAAAACTGTTTTTT. Its translation is CASSSQPQCIEGGDEKLFF.

The chain combines TRBV5-5 with TRBJ1-2; unclear D gene. CDR1 is SGHKS and CDR2 is YYEKEE in the germline V gene (reference sequence). CDR3 size: 17 residues. The V end was cut by 5 bases, the J end by 4 bases, with 24 bases between. CDR3 bases: TGTGCCAGCAGTCCCCTGGGCAGCACTCGCCTAGGCTATGGCTACACCTTC. Protein: CASSPLGSTRLGYGYTF.

This clone was observed a handful of times. CDR3 protein: CASSSTPKGARGNQPQHF. The DNA for the CDR3 is TGTGCCAGCTCATCAACACCTAAGGGGGCGAGGGGCAATCAGCCCCAGCATTTT. The J gene is TRBJ1-5, the V gene TRBV18, with 7 bases matching TRBD1. Germline lookup yields CDR1 KGHSH and CDR2 LQKENI. The CDR3 length is 18 residues. The J segment lost 2 bases and the V segment lost 5 bases, leaving 15 bases of the junction unmatched.

The chain recombines TRBV5-4 with TRBJ2-7; D remains ambiguous. CDR3 length: 15 amino acids. Per the germline V gene, CDR1 is SGHNT and CDR2 is YYREEE (reference sequence). The V gene lost 0 bases and the J gene lost 0 bases, with 10 bases spanning the gap. The CDR3, as DNA: TGTGCCAGCAGCTTGGACCTGCAGAGCTCCTACGAGCAGTACTTC. It encodes CASSLDLQSSYEQYF. The variable domain in full, with the rest retrieved from reference TRBV5-4 and TRBJ2-7, is ETGVTQSPTHLIKTRGQQVTLRCSSQSGHNTVSWYQQALGQGPQFIFQYYREEENGRGNFPPRFSGLQFPNYSSELNVNALELDDSALYLCASSLDLQSSYEQYFGPGTRLTVT.

This clone is a singleton in its sample. The chain links TRBV25-1 to TRBJ2-3, with a possible D match to TRBD2 (5 bases). Germline CDR1 reads MGHDK; CDR2 reads SYGVNS. This CDR3 spans 15 amino acids. V was cut by 1 base and J by 2 bases, with 10 bases left in between. Written as DNA, the CDR3 is TGTGCCAGCAGTGAATCGACGGGGTTCACAGATACGCAGTATTTT. It encodes CASSESTGFTDTQYF. The variable domain in full, with the rest retrieved from reference TRBV25-1 and TRBJ2-3, is EADIYQTPRYLVIGTGKKITLECSQTMGHDKMYWYQQDPGMELHLIHYSYGVNSTEKGDLSSESTVSRIRTEHFPLTLESARPSHTSQYLCASSESTGFTDTQYFGPGTRLTVL.

The V call is TRBV5-1, the J call TRBJ1-4; 7 bases align to TRBD1. Germline CDR1 SGHRS, CDR2 YFSETQ. The CDR3 is 15 amino acids. The V and J ends lost 3 bases and 1 base, in that order; junction bases with no gene match: 3. The CDR3: CASSSTGLTNEKLFF. In DNA, the CDR3 is TGCGCCAGCAGCTCGACAGGGCTAACTAATGAAAAACTGTTTTTT. The complete variable domain, with remaining parts taken from reference TRBV5-1 and TRBJ1-4, reads KAGVTQTPRYLIKTRGQQVTLSCSPISGHRSVSWYQQTPGQGLQFLFEYFSETQRNKGNFPGRFSGRQFSNSRSEMNVSTLELGDSALYLCASSSTGLTNEKLFFGSGTQLSVL.

The V and J genes are TRBV6-5 and TRBJ1-1; D not resolved. Trimming took 8 bases from V and 8 from J, leaving 12 bases between them. Per the germline V gene, CDR1 is MNHEY and CDR2 is SVGAGI. The CDR3 runs 11 residues. This chain's CDR3 is CASLRSGEAFF. CDR3 sequence (DNA): TGTGCCAGCCTACGATCCGGGGAAGCTTTCTTT.

The J gene is TRBJ2-1, the V gene TRBV18; weak D call: TRBD1 (5 bases). The V gene lost 6 bases and the J gene lost 0 bases, with 12 bases spanning the gap. CDR1 and CDR2 (germline): KGHSH, LQKENI. The CDR3 extends over 15 amino acids. CDR3 nucleotide sequence: TGTGCCAGCTCTCCTGGTCAGGGCTCCTACAATGAGCAGTTCTTC. Encoded protein: CASSPGQGSYNEQFF.

The chain carries TRBV25-1 and TRBJ1-5; D uncertain. The CDR3 totals 13 residues. The V end was cut by 3 bases, the J end by 7 bases, with 10 bases between. CDR1 is MGHDK, CDR2 SYGVNS, per germline. CDR3 sequence (DNA): TGTGCCAGCAGTGACCCCAATGGGCAGCCCCAGCATTTT. Protein: CASSDPNGQPQHF.

This chain joins TRBV27 and TRBJ1-2; 8 nucleotides line up with TRBD1. V shed 9 bases and J 6 bases; nucleotides not matched to a gene: 15. CDR3 length equals 15 residues. Germline V lookup: CDR1 MNHEY, CDR2 SMNVEV (reference sequence). The CDR3 spells CASRPPSSGGHGYTF. The CDR3 DNA sequence: TGTGCCAGTCGACCCCCAAGTTCAGGGGGCCATGGCTACACCTTC.

This CDR3 is CASSRGQGSYTGELFF. In nucleotides, the CDR3 is TGCGCCAGCAGCCGCGGACAGGGCTCCTACACCGGGGAGCTGTTTTTT. This rearrangement joins TRBV5-1 to TRBJ2-2; 8 bases fit TRBD1. Trimming cost V 4 bases and J 3 bases; bases outside gene matches: 8. Looked up from germline, CDR1 is SGHRS and CDR2 is YFSETQ. This CDR3 region has 16 residues.

The count of this clone is one. The V call is TRBV18, the J call TRBJ2-7; a possible D gene is TRBD2 (6 bases). Germline V lookup: CDR1 KGHSH, CDR2 LQKENI. The CDR3 runs 16 residues. V was shortened by 0 bases and J by 2 bases, with 14 bases between the two germline ends. The CDR3 reads CASSPPAGGGTYEQYF. CDR3 nucleotides: TGTGCCAGCTCACCACCCGCCGGGGGAGGTACCTACGAGCAGTACTTC. Full variable domain (outside the CDR3, taken from reference TRBV18 and TRBJ2-7): NAGVMQNPRHLVRRRGQEARLRCSPMKGHSHVYWYRQLPEEGLKFMVYLQKENIIDESGMPKERFSAEFPKEGPSILRIQQVVRGDSAAYFCASSPPAGGGTYEQYFGPGTRLTVT.

The chain has TRBV7-9 and TRBJ1-2; no clear D. The length of the CDR3 is 14 residues. The V gene lost 1 base and the J gene lost 4 bases, with 10 bases spanning the gap. Per germline, CDR1 SEHNR and CDR2 FQNEAQ (reference sequence). CDR3 residues: CASSLGPGSYGYTF. DNA for the CDR3: TGTGCCAGCAGCTTAGGTCCCGGTTCCTATGGCTACACCTTC.